This section outlines one T cell receptor (beta chain) sequence together with its context. Its antigen is unidentified. The junction differs from germline at one of its ends, possibly a read error. Bulk PBMC genomic DNA spanned ten immunoSEQ deep plates. Sequencing used immunoSEQ multiplex PCR; TCRdb keeps in-frame clones, though not all of them. The repertoire holds about 490,000 clones, with around 80% as singletons. The germline V gene encodes CDR1 SGHRS and CDR2 YFSETQ. The CDR3 totals 14 residues. This record comes from a study of shared clonotypes between healthy human individuals. Donors included only healthy HIV-negative adults lacking recent acute infections or vaccinations. About 83 million PBMCs served as the genomic DNA source for unsorted samples. Regarding the study as a whole: Specimens sampled were limited to blood, with tissue repertoires likely differing.

The clonotype was recovered from a middle-aged woman in good health. Some clones in this sample may be carry-over from other donors' samples. The rearrangement uses TRBV5-1 and TRBJ2-7; D remains ambiguous. Sequenced input: PBMCs. CDR3 in amino acids: CASSLVGGPYEQYF. In nucleotides, the CDR3 is TGTGCCAGCAGCTTGGTGGGCGGACCTTACGAGCAGTACTTC. Together with reference TRBV5-1 and TRBJ2-7, the CDR3 gives the full variable domain: KAGVTQTPRYLIKTRGQQVTLSCSPISGHRSVSWYQQTPGQGLQFLFEYFSETQRNKGNFPGRFSGRQFSNSRSEMNVSTLELGDSALYLCASSLVGGPYEQYFGPGTRLTVT.